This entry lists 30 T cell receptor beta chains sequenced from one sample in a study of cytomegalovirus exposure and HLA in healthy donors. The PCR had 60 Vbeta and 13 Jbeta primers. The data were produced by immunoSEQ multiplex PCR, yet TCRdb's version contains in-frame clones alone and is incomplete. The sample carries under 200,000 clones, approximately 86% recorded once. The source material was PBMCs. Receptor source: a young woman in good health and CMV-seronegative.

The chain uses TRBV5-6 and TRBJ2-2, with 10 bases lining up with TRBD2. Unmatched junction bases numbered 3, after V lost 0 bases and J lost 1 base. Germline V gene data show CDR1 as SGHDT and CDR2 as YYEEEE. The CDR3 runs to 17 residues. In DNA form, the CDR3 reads TGTGCCAGCAGCTTGGACCCTAGCGGGAGGAACACCGGGGAGCTGTTTTTT. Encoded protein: CASSLDPSGRNTGELFF. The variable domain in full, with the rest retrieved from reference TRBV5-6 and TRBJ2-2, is DAGVTQSPTHLIKTRGQQVTLRCSPKSGHDTVSWYQQALGQGPQFIFQYYEEEERQRGNFPDRFSGHQFPNYSSELNVNALLLGDSALYLCASSLDPSGRNTGELFFGEGSRLTVL.

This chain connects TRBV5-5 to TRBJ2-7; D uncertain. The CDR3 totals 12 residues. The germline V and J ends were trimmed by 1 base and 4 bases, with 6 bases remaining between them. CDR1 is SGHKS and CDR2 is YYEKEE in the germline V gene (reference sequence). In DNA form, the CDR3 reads TGTGCCAGCAGCTTGCTGGCTTACGAGCAGTACTTC. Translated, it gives CASSLLAYEQYF.

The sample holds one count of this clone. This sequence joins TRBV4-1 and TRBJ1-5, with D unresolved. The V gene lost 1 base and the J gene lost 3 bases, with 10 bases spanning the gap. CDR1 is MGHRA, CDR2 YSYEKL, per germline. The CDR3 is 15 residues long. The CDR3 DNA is TGCGCCAGCAGCCAAGTCCCAGGTTCCAATCAGCCCCAGCATTTT. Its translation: CASSQVPGSNQPQHF.

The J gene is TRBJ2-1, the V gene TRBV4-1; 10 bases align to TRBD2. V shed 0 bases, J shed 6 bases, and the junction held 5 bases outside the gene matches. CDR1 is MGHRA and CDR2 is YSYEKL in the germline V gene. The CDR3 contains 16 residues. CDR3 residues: CASSQEMSGRGNEQFF. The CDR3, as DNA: TGCGCCAGCAGCCAAGAGATGAGCGGGAGGGGCAATGAGCAGTTCTTC.

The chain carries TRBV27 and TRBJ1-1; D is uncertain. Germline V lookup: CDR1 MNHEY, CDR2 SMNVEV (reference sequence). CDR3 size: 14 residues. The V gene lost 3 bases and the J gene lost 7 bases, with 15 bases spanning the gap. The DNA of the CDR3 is TGTGCCAGCAGTTTTTCGGGAGGTGTAGTTGAAGCTTTCTTT. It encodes CASSFSGGVVEAFF.

CDR3 DNA sequence: TGTGCCAGCAGCCCGGGGGGTAGCGGCTCCTACGAGCAGTACTTC. This codes for CASSPGGSGSYEQYF. The J gene is TRBJ2-7, the V gene TRBV11-2, with TRBD2 identical over 7 bases. V shed 5 bases, J shed 0 bases, and the junction held 7 bases outside the gene matches. The CDR3 runs 15 residues. The germline gives CDR1 SGHAT, CDR2 FQNNGV. Complete variable domain (other parts from reference TRBV11-2 and TRBJ2-7): EAGVAQSPRYKIIEKRQSVAFWCNPISGHATLYWYQQILGQGPKLLIQFQNNGVVDDSQLPKDRFSAERLKGVDSTLKIQPAKLEDSAVYLCASSPGGSGSYEQYFGPGTRLTVT.

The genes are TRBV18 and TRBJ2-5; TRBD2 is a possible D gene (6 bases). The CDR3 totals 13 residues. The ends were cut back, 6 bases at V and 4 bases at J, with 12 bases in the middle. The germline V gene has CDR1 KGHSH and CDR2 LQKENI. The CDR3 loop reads CASSAPGLETQYF. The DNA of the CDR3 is TGTGCCAGCTCGGCCCCGGGACTAGAGACCCAGTACTTC. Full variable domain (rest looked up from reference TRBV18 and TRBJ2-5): NAGVMQNPRHLVRRRGQEARLRCSPMKGHSHVYWYRQLPEEGLKFMVYLQKENIIDESGMPKERFSAEFPKEGPSILRIQQVVRGDSAAYFCASSAPGLETQYFGPGTRLLVL.

The CDR3 sequence is CASRIAGEETQYF. The CDR3 region has the DNA TGTGCCAGCAGGATAGCGGGAGAAGAGACCCAGTACTTC. This chain uses TRBV7-9 with TRBJ2-5; 9 bases agree with TRBD2. J lost 3 bases, V lost 6 bases, and 2 bases had no gene match. The CDR3 length is 13 residues. CDR1 SEHNR and CDR2 FQNEAQ come from the germline V gene (reference sequence).

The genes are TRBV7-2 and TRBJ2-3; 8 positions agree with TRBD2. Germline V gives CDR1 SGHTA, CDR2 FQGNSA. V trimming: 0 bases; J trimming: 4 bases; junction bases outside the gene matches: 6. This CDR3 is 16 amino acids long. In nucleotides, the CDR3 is TGTGCCAGCAGCTTAGCGCACGGACTAGCAGCAGATACGCAGTATTTT. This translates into CASSLAHGLAADTQYF.

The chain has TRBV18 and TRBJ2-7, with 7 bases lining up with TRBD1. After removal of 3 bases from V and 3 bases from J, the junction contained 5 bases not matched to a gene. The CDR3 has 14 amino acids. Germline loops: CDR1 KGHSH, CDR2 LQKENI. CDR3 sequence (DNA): TGTGCCAGCTCACCCCCGGGACAGCGCTACGAGCAGTACTTC. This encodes CASSPPGQRYEQYF.

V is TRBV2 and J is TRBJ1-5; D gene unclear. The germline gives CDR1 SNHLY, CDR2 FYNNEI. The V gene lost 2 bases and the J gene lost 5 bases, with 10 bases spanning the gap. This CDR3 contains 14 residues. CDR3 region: CASSERAEDQPQHF. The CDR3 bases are TGTGCCAGCAGTGAAAGGGCGGAGGATCAGCCCCAGCATTTT.

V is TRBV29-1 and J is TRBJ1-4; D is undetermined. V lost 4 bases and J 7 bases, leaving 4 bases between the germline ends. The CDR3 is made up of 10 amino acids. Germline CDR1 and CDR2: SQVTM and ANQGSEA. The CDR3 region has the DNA TGCAGCGTTGTCGGTGAAAAACTGTTTTTT. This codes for CSVVGEKLFF.

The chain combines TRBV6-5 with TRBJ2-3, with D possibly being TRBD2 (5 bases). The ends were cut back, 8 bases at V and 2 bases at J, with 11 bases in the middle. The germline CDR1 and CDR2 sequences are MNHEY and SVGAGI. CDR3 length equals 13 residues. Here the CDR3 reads CASRGQITDTQYF. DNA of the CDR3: TGTGCCAGCCGCGGGCAGATCACAGATACGCAGTATTTT.

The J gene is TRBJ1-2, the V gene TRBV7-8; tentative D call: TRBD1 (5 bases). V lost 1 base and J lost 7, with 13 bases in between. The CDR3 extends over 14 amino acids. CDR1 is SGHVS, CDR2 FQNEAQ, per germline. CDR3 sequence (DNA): TGTGCCAGCAGCTTAGGTGTAGGGGCTCGTGGCTACACCTTC. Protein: CASSLGVGARGYTF.

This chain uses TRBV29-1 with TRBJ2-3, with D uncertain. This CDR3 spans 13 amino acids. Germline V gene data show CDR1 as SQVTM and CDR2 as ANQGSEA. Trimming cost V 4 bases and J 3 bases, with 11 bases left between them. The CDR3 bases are TGCAGCGTTGGATTTACGCGGACAGATACGCAGTATTTT. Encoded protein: CSVGFTRTDTQYF.

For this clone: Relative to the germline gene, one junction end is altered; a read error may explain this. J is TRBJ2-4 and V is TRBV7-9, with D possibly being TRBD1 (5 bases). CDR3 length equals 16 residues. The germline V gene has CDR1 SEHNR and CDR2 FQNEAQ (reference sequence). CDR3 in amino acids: CSSTTHRQGAKNIQYF. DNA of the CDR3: TGTTCCAGCACCACCCATCGGCAGGGAGCCAAAAACATTCAGTACTTC.

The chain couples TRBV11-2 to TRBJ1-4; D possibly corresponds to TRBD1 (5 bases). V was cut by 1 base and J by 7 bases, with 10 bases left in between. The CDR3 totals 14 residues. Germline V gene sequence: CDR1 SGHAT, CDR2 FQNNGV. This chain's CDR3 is CASSLGLGGEKLFF. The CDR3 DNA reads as TGTGCCAGCAGCTTAGGGCTGGGGGGTGAAAAACTGTTTTTT.

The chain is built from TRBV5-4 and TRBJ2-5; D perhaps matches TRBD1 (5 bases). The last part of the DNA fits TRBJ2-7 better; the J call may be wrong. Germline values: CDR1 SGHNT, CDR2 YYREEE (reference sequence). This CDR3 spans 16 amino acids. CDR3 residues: CASSLGPLTESYEQYF. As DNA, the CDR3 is TGTGCCAGCAGCTTGGGGCCCCTGACAGAATCCTACGAGCAGTACTTC.

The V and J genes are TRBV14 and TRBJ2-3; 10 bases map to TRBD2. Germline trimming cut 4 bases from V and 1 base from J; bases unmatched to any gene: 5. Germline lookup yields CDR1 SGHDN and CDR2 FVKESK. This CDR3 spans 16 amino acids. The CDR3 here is CASSPLAGRGTDTQYF. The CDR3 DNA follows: TGTGCCAGCAGCCCACTAGCGGGACGGGGCACAGATACGCAGTATTTT. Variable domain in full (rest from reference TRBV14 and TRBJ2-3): EAGVTQFPSHSVIEKGQTVTLRCDPISGHDNLYWYRRVMGKEIKFLLHFVKESKQDESGMPNNRFLAERTGGTYSTLKVQPAELEDSGVYFCASSPLAGRGTDTQYFGPGTRLTVL.

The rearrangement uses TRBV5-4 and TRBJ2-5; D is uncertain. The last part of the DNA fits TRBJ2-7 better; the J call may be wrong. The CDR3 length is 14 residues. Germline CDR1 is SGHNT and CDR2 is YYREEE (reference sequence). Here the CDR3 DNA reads TGTGCCAGCAGCTTGGCTTCGGTAACCTACGAGCAGTACTTC. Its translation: CASSLASVTYEQYF.

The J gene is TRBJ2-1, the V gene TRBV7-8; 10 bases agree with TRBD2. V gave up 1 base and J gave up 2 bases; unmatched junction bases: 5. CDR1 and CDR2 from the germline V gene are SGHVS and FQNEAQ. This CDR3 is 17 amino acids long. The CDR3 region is CASSLGPSGSPYNEQFF. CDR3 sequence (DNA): TGTGCCAGCAGCTTAGGTCCTAGCGGGAGTCCCTACAATGAGCAGTTCTTC.

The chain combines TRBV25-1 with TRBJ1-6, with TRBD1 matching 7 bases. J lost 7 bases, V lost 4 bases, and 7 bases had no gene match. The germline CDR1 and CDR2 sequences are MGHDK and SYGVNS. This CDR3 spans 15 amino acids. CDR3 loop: CASSVHRGNNSPLHF. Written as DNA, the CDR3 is TGTGCCAGCAGTGTCCACAGGGGTAACAATTCACCCCTCCACTTT.

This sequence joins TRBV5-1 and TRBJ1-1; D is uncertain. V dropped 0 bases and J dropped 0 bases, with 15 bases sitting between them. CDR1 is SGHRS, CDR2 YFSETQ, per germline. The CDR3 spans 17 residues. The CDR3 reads CASSLGAGLILNTEAFF. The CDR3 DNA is TGCGCCAGCAGCTTGGGGGCTGGACTGATTTTGAACACTGAAGCTTTCTTT. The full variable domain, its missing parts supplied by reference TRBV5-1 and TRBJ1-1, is KAGVTQTPRYLIKTRGQQVTLSCSPISGHRSVSWYQQTPGQGLQFLFEYFSETQRNKGNFPGRFSGRQFSNSRSEMNVSTLELGDSALYLCASSLGAGLILNTEAFFGQGTRLTVV.

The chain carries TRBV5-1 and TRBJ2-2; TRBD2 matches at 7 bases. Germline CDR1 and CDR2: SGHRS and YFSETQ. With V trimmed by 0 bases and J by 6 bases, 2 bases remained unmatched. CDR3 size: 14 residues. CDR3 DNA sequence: TGCGCCAGCAGCTTGGATGGGGGGGCCGGGGAGCTGTTTTTT. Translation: CASSLDGGAGELFF.

CDR3 in DNA: TGTGCCAGCAGCTGGGGGACACCCGCCTACGAGCAGTACTTC. Its translation is CASSWGTPAYEQYF. The chain recombines TRBV5-6 with TRBJ2-7, with D possibly matching TRBD1 (6 bases). Trimming took 3 bases from V and 2 from J, leaving 12 bases between them. Germline CDR1 and CDR2: SGHDT and YYEEEE. The CDR3 totals 14 residues.

The CDR3 DNA reads TGTGCCAGTAGTTCCCTGAGCAGGACAGCAGGCTACACCTTC. Translation: CASSSLSRTAGYTF. The chain has TRBV19 and TRBJ1-2, with D maybe TRBD1 (6 bases). Germline values: CDR1 LNHDA, CDR2 SQIVND (reference sequence). This CDR3 spans 14 amino acids. Between the trimmed V and J ends, which lost 5 bases and 8 bases, there was a span of 18 bases.

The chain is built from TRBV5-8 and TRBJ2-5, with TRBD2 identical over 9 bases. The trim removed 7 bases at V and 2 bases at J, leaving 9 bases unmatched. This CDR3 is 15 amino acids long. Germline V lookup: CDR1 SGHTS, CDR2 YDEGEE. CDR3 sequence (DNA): TGTGCCAGCGTTAGGCTAGCGGGGAGACAAGAGACCCAGTACTTC. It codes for CASVRLAGRQETQYF.

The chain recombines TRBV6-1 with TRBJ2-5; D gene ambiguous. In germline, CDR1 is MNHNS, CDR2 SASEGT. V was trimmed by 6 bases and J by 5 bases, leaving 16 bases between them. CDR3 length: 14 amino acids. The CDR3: CASSAPRGEETQYF. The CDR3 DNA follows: TGTGCCAGCAGCGCGCCCCGAGGCGAGGAGACCCAGTACTTC.

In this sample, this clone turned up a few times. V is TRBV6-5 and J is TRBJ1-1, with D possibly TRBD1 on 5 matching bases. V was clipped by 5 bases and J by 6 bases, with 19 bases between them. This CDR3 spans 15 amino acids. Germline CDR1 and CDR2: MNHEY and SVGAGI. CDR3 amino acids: CASSPSWGGGSEAFF. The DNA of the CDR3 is TGTGCCAGCAGTCCTAGTTGGGGGGGAGGGTCTGAAGCTTTCTTT.

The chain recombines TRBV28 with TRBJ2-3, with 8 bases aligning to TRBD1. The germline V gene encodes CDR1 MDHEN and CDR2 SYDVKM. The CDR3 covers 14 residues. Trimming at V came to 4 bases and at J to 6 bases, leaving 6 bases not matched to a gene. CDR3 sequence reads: CASSSYRGTDTQYF. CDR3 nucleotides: TGTGCCAGCAGTTCCTACAGGGGGACGGATACGCAGTATTTT.